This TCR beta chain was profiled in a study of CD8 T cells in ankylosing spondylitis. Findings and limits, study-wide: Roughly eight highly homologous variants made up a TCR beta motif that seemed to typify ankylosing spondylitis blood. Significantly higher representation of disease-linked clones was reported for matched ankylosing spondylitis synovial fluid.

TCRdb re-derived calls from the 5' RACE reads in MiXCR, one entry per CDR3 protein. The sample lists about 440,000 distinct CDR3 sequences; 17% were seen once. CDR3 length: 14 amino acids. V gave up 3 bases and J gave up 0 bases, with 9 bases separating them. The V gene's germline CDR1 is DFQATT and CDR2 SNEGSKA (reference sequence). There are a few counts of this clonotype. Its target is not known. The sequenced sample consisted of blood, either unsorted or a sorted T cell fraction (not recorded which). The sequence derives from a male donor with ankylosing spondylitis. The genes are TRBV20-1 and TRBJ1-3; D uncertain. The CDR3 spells CSARAASSGNTIYF. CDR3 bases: TGCAGTGCTAGGGCAGCCTCCTCTGGAAACACCATATATTTT.